This T cell receptor beta chain was recovered during a study of CD8 T cells in ankylosing spondylitis. Study-level findings and limits: A CD8+ phenotype characterized the disease-linked clones, which were relatively rare in peripheral blood.

The CDR3 is 13 residues long. In germline, CDR1 is SSHAT, CDR2 FNYEAQ (reference sequence). This clonotype was picked up many times. What it recognizes is unknown. The junction shows a germline mismatch at one end, possibly a read error. Quantitative 5'-RACE with molecular barcodes generated TCR beta libraries. TCRdb analysed the 5' RACE reads with MiXCR anew, one entry per CDR3 protein. The sample has 200,000 to 250,000 distinct CDR3 sequences; roughly a tenth are singletons. This receptor was identified in a male donor with ankylosing spondylitis or in good health (not recorded which). Material for sequencing was blood, either unsorted or a sorted T cell fraction (not recorded which). The chain joins TRBV7-7 to TRBJ2-2, with a possible D match to TRBD2 (6 bases). CDR3: CASTPSGSGELFF. DNA of the CDR3: TGTGCTAGCACCCCTTCCGGGAGCGGGGAGCTGTTTTTT. Full variable domain (outside the CDR3, taken from reference TRBV7-7 and TRBJ2-2): GAGVSQSPRYKVTKRGQDVTLRCDPISSHATLYWYQQALGQGPEFLTYFNYEAQPDKSGLPSDRFSAERPEGSISTLTIQRTEQRDSAMYRCASTPSGSGELFFGEGSRLTVL.